This TCR beta chain came from a study of blood T cell repertoires in COVID-19 (dated by TCRdb to between 2020 and 2021). For context, the study as a whole: Collaborator samples came from the United States, Italy and Spain and covered acute and convalescent phases of COVID-19. The material from the prospective study consisted of cDNA or gDNA derived from T cells, B-cell-depleted T cells, or PBMCs. Subjects who had been exposed to COVID-19, were actively infected with it, or had recovered from it provided the deeply sampled blood TCRbeta repertoires that made up the dataset. The repertoires were released in a freely available public database intended as a resource for research on the immune response to SARS-CoV-2. Samples came from the ongoing ImmuneRACE study (first 160 participants) plus 1,254 subjects from 6 global collaborators. Sample metadata almost always included a de-identified subject ID, COVID-19 status, age in years and sex. HLA class I and class II types, where available, came from metadata supplied by the sample provider rather than from assay-based typing. Study-wide findings and limitations: Clinical and demographic metadata were provided uncurated, with the amount varying by source and participant.

Samples from volunteer blood donors who had recovered from COVID-19 were contributed by a second Seattle source. Each collaborating institution followed its own protocols to collect whole blood in K2EDTA tubes. For TCRbeta analysis, collaborator samples were shipped as frozen whole blood, as isolated PBMCs, or as DNA extracted from either sample type. The CDR3 sequence holds 14 residues, the cysteine and phenylalanine included. CDR3 DNA only is kept here, 42 bases in frame from base 1. CDR1 and CDR2 are read off the germline V gene as LGHNA and YSLEER. The junction shows trimming of 4 bases on V and 4 bases on J, and the gene matches do not reach 3 bases of it. In regard to this clone: The antigen it binds to is not known. No much larger clonotype is one base removed from it; base qualities were not supplied.

The immunoSEQ Assay, a bias-controlled multiplex PCR, was used to amplify TCRbeta CDR3 regions from genomic DNA. In the authors' own workflow: Within the assay, amplification of reference gene primers was used to estimate how many nucleated cells each sample contained. To quantify the absolute abundance of each unique TCRbeta CDR3 rearrangement, sequence reads were collapsed and filtered. Productive Simpson clonality was computed per sample as the square root of Simpson's diversity index over productive rearrangements. As stored in TCRdb, this immuneACCESS dataset retains in-frame rearrangements with V and J assigned. A fraction of the clones does not appear; measured against another copy, unresolved V genes explain less than half of the discrepancy, and the remainder lacks a known reason. The V and J calls and clone size were taken over from that table, and D and trimming were inferred from the DNA. Within this sample are fewer than 350,000 clones, with 87% of them counted one time only. 6.5% to 9.5% of the sample is held by the ten biggest clonotypes.

The receptor was isolated from a woman between 45 and 65 years old who had recovered from COVID-19. This sequence uses TRBV4-3 and TRBJ1-2; 10 nucleotides in the junction match TRBD1. The sequencing sample was made of peripheral blood. The bases are TGCGCCAGCAGCCCAGGACAGGGGGGCTATGGCTACACCTTC. It translates to CASSPGQGGYGYTF.